This T cell receptor beta chain comes out of a study of monozygotic twins with inflammatory bowel disease. Note on this clonotype: Its antigen remains unidentified.

This CDR3 has 14 amino acids. Germline loops: CDR1 LNHDA, CDR2 SQIVND (reference sequence). There were approximately 4,000 ng of total RNA used for each TCR library. The authors ran two nested PCRs of 16 and 9 cycles on TCRalpha and TCRbeta cDNA. TCRdb reprocessed the 5' RACE reads and stores each CDR3 protein as one record, lacking DNA. The sample totals a few hundred thousand distinct CDR3 sequences; its top ten clones hold more than 2%. Overall study results and limits: Varied immunosuppressive treatments among patients may have increased repertoire variability.

The V call is TRBV19, the J call TRBJ2-1; no DNA is available, so the TRBD1 call from TCRdb remains unchecked. The sequence was obtained from a human donor with ulcerative colitis or Crohn's disease, or a healthy co-twin of an affected twin (not recorded which). The source material was blood. CDR3 sequence reads: CASTPGARLNEQFF. Full variable domain (outside the CDR3, taken from reference TRBV19 and TRBJ2-1): DGGITQSPKYLFRKEGQNVTLSCEQNLNHDAMYWYRQDPGQGLRLIYYSQIVNDFQKGDIAEGYSVSREKKESFPLTVTSAQKNPTAFYLCASTPGARLNEQFFGPGTRLTVL.